The clone carrying this T cell receptor (beta chain) was found many times. The antigen remains undetermined. The sample comes from a study of T-cell reconstitution after alpha-beta-depleted transplantation in children. Study-wide points: When one year had passed after transplant, most T-cell counts and diversity came from newly produced T cells.

CDR1 is MDHEN and CDR2 is SYDVKM in the germline V gene. CDR3 length: 14 amino acids. V shed 3 bases and J shed 4 bases, with 12 bases lying between them. For TCRbeta, the library was prepared with unique molecular identifiers. TCRdb called the PCR reads again in MiXCR, with one record for every CDR3 protein. The table has 550,000 to 800,000 distinct CDR3 sequences, around 14% seen once; the top ten hold 0.79%. The chain carries TRBV28 and TRBJ1-2, with D perhaps TRBD1 (6 bases). The source material was PBMCs, sampled before TCRalphabeta/CD19-depleted stem cell transplant. This TCR came from a girl aged 2 to 9 with congenital amegakaryocytic thrombocytopenia, due to receive a stem cell transplant. The CDR3 here is CASSFRQAPYGYTF. The CDR3, as DNA: TGTGCCAGCAGTTTCAGACAGGCCCCCTATGGCTACACCTTC.